One and the same sample provided the 13 T cell receptor beta chains below, sequenced in a study of cytotoxic CD8 clonotypes in ibrutinib-treated CLL. Clones were read by immunoSEQ multiplex PCR, and TCRdb kept only the in-frame ones, dropping some. The sample consists of under 300,000 clones, 70% of them appearing once. The source material was PBMCs, sampled after 24 months of ibrutinib treatment. The receptors here all came from a human donor with chronic lymphocytic leukemia.

The V and J genes are TRBV5-1 and TRBJ1-2; possibly TRBD1 for D (6 bases). Germline CDR1 reads SGHRS; CDR2 reads YFSETQ. CDR3 length: 14 residues. V was trimmed by 2 bases and J by 6 bases, leaving 14 bases between them. The CDR3 DNA is TGCGCCAGCAGCTTTCCCACAGGGATGGATGGCTACACCTTC. It encodes CASSFPTGMDGYTF.

This clone was seen a single time. CDR3 amino acids: CASSYTGTREQYF. The CDR3 DNA sequence: TGTGCCAGCAGTTACACCGGGACGCGGGAGCAGTACTTC. This chain connects TRBV27 to TRBJ2-7; D is possibly TRBD1 or TRBD2 (5 bases each). Germline assignment: CDR1 MNHEY and CDR2 SMNVEV (reference sequence). V was trimmed by 4 bases and J by 7 bases, leaving 14 bases between them. This CDR3 comprises 13 residues.

The chain recombines TRBV4-2 with TRBJ2-5; 9 positions match TRBD2. The CDR3 has 17 amino acids. The germline V gene encodes CDR1 LGHNA and CDR2 YNFKEQ. Losses at the gene ends were 0 bases for V and 7 bases for J; bases not matched to a gene: 12. The CDR3 here is CASSQDSGGRAAVTQYF. DNA of the CDR3: TGTGCCAGCAGCCAAGATAGTGGCGGGAGGGCTGCAGTGACCCAGTACTTC.

J is TRBJ1-1 and V is TRBV10-2; no definite D call. CDR3 length equals 14 residues. The germline V gene encodes CDR1 WSHSY and CDR2 SAAADI. Trimming took off 4 bases at V and 1 base at J, with 10 bases between the two ends. The CDR3, as DNA: TGCGCCAGCAGTGGGCTGGGGAGGAACACTGAAGCTTTCTTT. Protein: CASSGLGRNTEAFF.

V usage is TRBV4-3 and J usage is TRBJ1-2; tentatively, D is TRBD1 (6 bases). The ends were cut back, 3 bases at V and 7 bases at J, with 18 bases in the middle. Germline values: CDR1 LGHNA, CDR2 YSLEER. The CDR3 is made up of 15 amino acids. CDR3 protein: CASSQTLTGSGGYTF. CDR3 nucleotide sequence: TGCGCCAGCAGCCAGACTCTTACAGGGTCTGGTGGCTACACCTTC.

The rearrangement joins TRBV25-1 to TRBJ1-1; D uncertain. The germline V gene encodes CDR1 MGHDK and CDR2 SYGVNS. This CDR3 has 15 residues. V lost 3 bases, J lost 0 bases, and 11 bases lay in between. CDR3 amino acids: CASSDSARLNTEAFF. Written as DNA, the CDR3 is TGTGCCAGCAGTGACTCAGCCAGGTTGAACACTGAAGCTTTCTTT.

The genes are TRBV27 and TRBJ2-6; 12 bases match TRBD2. With 2 bases clipped from V and 0 bases from J, the junction kept 2 bases outside the gene matches. This CDR3 has 18 residues. Germline V gene sequence: CDR1 MNHEY, CDR2 SMNVEV (reference sequence). The CDR3 spells CASSLLAGGSSGANVLTF. The CDR3 DNA sequence: TGTGCCAGCAGTTTACTAGCGGGAGGGTCCTCTGGGGCCAACGTCCTGACTTTC.

This chain uses TRBV19 with TRBJ1-1; the match to TRBD1 covers 7 bases. This CDR3 region has 15 residues. Trimming took 7 bases from V and 0 from J; bases not matched to a gene: 8. Looked up from germline, CDR1 is LNHDA and CDR2 is SQIVND (reference sequence). The DNA of the CDR3 is TGTGCCAGTATCCCACAGGGGCTTATGAACACTGAAGCTTTCTTT. Translating it yields CASIPQGLMNTEAFF. Full variable domain (rest looked up from reference TRBV19 and TRBJ1-1): DGGITQSPKYLFRKEGQNVTLSCEQNLNHDAMYWYRQDPGQGLRLIYYSQIVNDFQKGDIAEGYSVSREKKESFPLTVTSAQKNPTAFYLCASIPQGLMNTEAFFGQGTRLTVV.

This clone was seen more than once but under ten times. V gene TRBV28 combines with J gene TRBJ2-3; no definite D call. The CDR3 length is 13 residues. Trimming removed 11 bases from V and 0 bases from J, with 12 bases in between. CDR1 and CDR2 from the germline V gene are MDHEN and SYDVKM. The CDR3 spells CALRWVSTDTQYF. The CDR3 region has the DNA TGTGCCCTTCGGTGGGTAAGCACAGATACGCAGTATTTT.

J is TRBJ1-2 and V is TRBV29-1, with D perhaps TRBD1 (5 bases). V lost 3 bases to trimming and J lost 7 bases, with 18 bases between them. Germline CDR1 is SQVTM and CDR2 is ANQGSEA. CDR3 length: 14 amino acids. CDR3 in DNA: TGCAGCGTTGATGCCCTTGGAGGGGCCGTTGGCTACACCTTC. Encoded protein: CSVDALGGAVGYTF.

The chain couples TRBV9 to TRBJ2-1; a weak D match, TRBD2 (6 bases). Germline-derived CDR1 and CDR2 are SGDLS and YYNGEE. Trimming stripped 6 bases from V and 0 bases from J, with 13 bases between. The CDR3 extends over 15 amino acids. The CDR3 sequence: CASTKGGDSYNEQFF. In DNA form, the CDR3 reads TGTGCCAGCACCAAAGGAGGGGACTCCTACAATGAGCAGTTCTTC.

This clone was observed once. The chain couples TRBV19 to TRBJ1-2, with 7 bases fitting TRBD1. Germline V gene data show CDR1 as LNHDA and CDR2 as SQIVND (reference sequence). The length of the CDR3 is 16 residues. The V segment lost 3 bases and the J segment 7 bases; nucleotides outside the gene matches: 14. The CDR3 bases are TGTGCCAGTAGTATCCCAAAAATGACAGGGCCTCGTGGCTACACCTTC. Protein sequence: CASSIPKMTGPRGYTF.

The chain is built from TRBV28 and TRBJ2-3; D unresolved. CDR3 length equals 14 residues. V lost 7 bases and J lost 0, with 11 bases in between. CDR1 is MDHEN and CDR2 is SYDVKM in the germline V gene. The DNA for the CDR3 is TGTGCCAGCATGTGGGCGACTAGCACAGATACGCAGTATTTT. This sequence encodes CASMWATSTDTQYF.